Sequencing of this TCR beta chain was carried out in a study of regulatory T cells in long-lasting Graves disease. In the study overall: Antithyroid drugs had been taken under 3 months by newly diagnosed Graves' patients. Study outcomes and limitations: Newly diagnosed Graves' patients exceeded persistent ones in TCR diversity. Persistent disease favored TRBV28, TRBJ1-2 and TRBJ2-5. New patients shared fewer public clonotypes (over 900) than persistent patients did (about 3,000).

Time point: newly diagnosed GD, antithyroid drugs for less than 3 months. The TCR library used RNA extracted from PBMCs. The CDR3 totals 14 residues. Germline V gene data show CDR1 as SGHAT and CDR2 as FQNNGV. In building TCR beta libraries, iRepertoire HTBI primers were used together with Arm-PCR of CDR3 regions. TCRdb processed the multiplex PCR reads anew with MiXCR; each CDR3 protein has one entry. The sample carries 350,000 to 400,000 distinct CDR3 sequences, 15% to 19% recorded once. In this sample, this clonotype turned up a few times. Its target is not known. This likely came from a read error, as a far larger clone is one base away.

V and J are TRBV11-2 and TRBJ2-1; D may be TRBD1 or TRBD2 (5 bases each). The end of the DNA aligns better with TRBJ2-5, so the J call may be wrong. Sequences were derived from peripheral blood mononuclear cells (PBMCs), sampled at new diagnosis, from a patient treated with antithyroid drugs. The clonotype comes from a female donor with Graves disease. CDR3 nucleotides: TGTGCCGCCGGGGCCGGGACGGGACAAGAGACCCAGTACTTC. Encoded protein: CAAGAGTGQETQYF.